This T cell receptor (beta chain) was captured by sequencing in a study of blood T cells in healthy people across ages. Study-wide results and limits: Fewer expanded clones and more diversity marked long-lived versus aged donors.

Turning to this clonotype: Its antigen remains unknown.

V was shortened by 1 base and J by 11 bases, with 15 bases between the two germline ends. The CDR3 loop spans 13 amino acids. The V gene's germline CDR1 is SGHAT and CDR2 FQDESV (reference sequence). A J-beta primer mix and a sample-barcoded 5' primer were used in a second PCR of about 7 to 12 cycles. Each CDR3 protein gets one entry after TCRdb re-called the 5' RACE reads with MiXCR. The table has under 2,000,000 distinct CDR3 sequences, 49% seen once. The V call is TRBV11-1, the J call TRBJ2-7; no definite D call. Sequenced sample: blood. This clonotype originated in a woman between 40 and 50 years old in good health. The CDR3 loop is CASSLEEHGLEYF. In DNA form, the CDR3 reads TGTGCCAGCAGCTTAGAAGAACATGGGCTTGAGTACTTC.